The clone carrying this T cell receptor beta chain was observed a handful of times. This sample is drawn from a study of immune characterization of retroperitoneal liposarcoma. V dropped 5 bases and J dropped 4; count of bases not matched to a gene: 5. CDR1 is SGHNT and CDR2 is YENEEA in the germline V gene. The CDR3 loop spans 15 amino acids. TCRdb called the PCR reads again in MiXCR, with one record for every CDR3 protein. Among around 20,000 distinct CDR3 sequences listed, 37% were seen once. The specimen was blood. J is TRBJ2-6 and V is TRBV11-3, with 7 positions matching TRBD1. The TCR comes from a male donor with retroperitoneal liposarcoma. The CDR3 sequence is CASSTTGAGANVLTF. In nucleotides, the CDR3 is TGTGCCAGCAGCACCACAGGGGCCGGGGCCAACGTCCTGACTTTC.